Each of the 28 T cell receptor beta chains below was sequenced from the same sample in a study of Graves' ophthalmopathy and Graves' hyperthyroidism. As the template, RNA transcripts were used to amplify TCR beta CDR3 regions. Scientists carried out first-round RT-PCR using HTBI primers and then a second-round multiplex PCR. TCRdb re-called the multiplex PCR reads through MiXCR, storing one row per CDR3 protein. The sample has over a million distinct CDR3 sequences, less than 45% seen once. The specimen sequenced was peripheral blood or thyroid tissue (not recorded which). The source is an adult man with Graves' hyperthyroidism.

V gene TRBV12-3 or TRBV12-4 combines with J gene TRBJ2-7; 8 bases fit TRBD1. V trimming: 5 bases; J trimming: 7 bases; junction bases outside the gene matches: 10. There are 14 residues in the CDR3. The CDR3 loop is CASSQDRVKGEQYF. CDR3 nucleotide sequence: TGTGCCAGCAGTCAGGACAGGGTAAAGGGTGAGCAGTACTTC.

This clonotype showed up many times. The chain recombines TRBV7-2 with TRBJ1-1, with 7 nucleotides matching TRBD1. CDR1 SGHTA and CDR2 FQGNSA come from the germline V gene. The trim removed 5 bases at V and 1 base at J, leaving 10 bases unmatched. The CDR3 runs 16 residues. CDR3: CASSRLSTGQNTEAFF. The CDR3 nucleotides are TGTGCCAGCAGCCGACTCTCGACAGGGCAGAACACTGAAGCTTTCTTT. Using reference TRBV7-2 and TRBJ1-1 for the parts outside the CDR3, the full variable domain is GAGVSQSPSNKVTEKGKDVELRCDPISGHTALYWYRQSLGQGLEFLIYFQGNSAPDKSGLPSDRFSAERTGGSVSTLTIQRTQQEDSAVYLCASSRLSTGQNTEAFFGQGTRLTVV.

This chain links TRBV6-5 with TRBJ2-7; D may be TRBD2 (5 bases). CDR3 length: 14 amino acids. The V gene lost 7 bases and the J gene lost 4 bases, with 17 bases spanning the gap. Germline CDR1 and CDR2: MNHEY and SVGAGI. CDR3 sequence (DNA): TGTGCCAGCACTGTGCCCGGAGGTGGGTACGAGCAGTACTTC. It translates to CASTVPGGGYEQYF.

This clonotype was detected only a few times. This may arise from a read error, as a much more abundant clone is one base away. The CDR3 DNA reads TGTGCCAGCAGCTTAGGTTCGAGTTCTGAAGCTTTCTTT. It is translated as CASSLGSSSEAFF. The chain uses TRBV7-3 and TRBJ1-1; D ambiguous. The V end was cut by 2 bases, the J end by 6 bases, with 10 bases between. From germline, CDR1 is SGHTA and CDR2 FQGTGA. The CDR3 has 13 amino acids. Full variable domain (outside the CDR3, taken from reference TRBV7-3 and TRBJ1-1): GAGVSQTPSNKVTEKGKYVELRCDPISGHTALYWYRQSLGQGPEFLIYFQGTGAADDSGLPNDRFFAVRPEGSVSTLKIQRTERGDSAVYLCASSLGSSSEAFFGQGTRLTVV.

This clonotype has a handful of counts. The chain combines TRBV25-1 with TRBJ2-7; D tentatively reads TRBD1 or TRBD2 (5 bases each). The CDR3 consists of 15 residues. Germline CDR1 is MGHDK and CDR2 is SYGVNS. V lost 4 bases to trimming and J lost 0 bases, with 13 bases between them. This CDR3 is CASSARGRSSYEQYF. As DNA, the CDR3 is TGTGCCAGCAGTGCTAGGGGACGGAGCTCCTACGAGCAGTACTTC.

In this sample, this clonotype turned up a few times. The chain is built from TRBV2 and TRBJ2-3, with a weak D call TRBD1 (6 bases). V was cut by 4 bases and J by 3 bases, with 11 bases left in between. The CDR3 sequence is 14 residues long. Germline loops: CDR1 SNHLY, CDR2 FYNNEI. CDR3 region: CASSATGFTDTQYF. CDR3 sequence (DNA): TGTGCCAGCAGTGCAACAGGGTTTACAGATACGCAGTATTTT.

This clonotype was seen repeatedly, ten times or more. The chain couples TRBV7-2 to TRBJ1-1; D not resolved. Trimming took off 3 bases at V and 0 bases at J, with 8 bases between the two ends. The CDR3 is 14 amino acids. CDR1 and CDR2 (germline): SGHTA, FQGNSA. CDR3 residues: CASSFTTMNTEAFF. The CDR3 DNA sequence: TGTGCCAGCAGCTTTACAACTATGAACACTGAAGCTTTCTTT.

The rearrangement uses TRBV25-1 and TRBJ2-7, with 12 bases identical to TRBD1. J gave up 6 bases and V 1 base, and 13 bases lay outside the gene matches. There are 18 residues in the CDR3. Germline V CDR1 and CDR2: MGHDK, SYGVNS. The CDR3 spells CASSEFPGQGALGGEQYF. In DNA form, the CDR3 reads TGTGCCAGCAGTGAATTCCCGGGACAGGGGGCTTTGGGAGGCGAGCAGTACTTC.

This clonotype was recorded at least ten times. This chain connects TRBV13 to TRBJ1-2; no clear D. CDR3 length: 15 residues. V dropped 5 bases and J dropped 3 bases, with 16 bases sitting between them. Germline-derived CDR1 and CDR2 are PRHDT and FYEKMQ (reference sequence). For the CDR3, the DNA is TGTGCCAGCAGCAAAAGTCCAGGCCGTGACTATGGCTACACCTTC. It translates to CASSKSPGRDYGYTF.

This chain links TRBV29-1 with TRBJ1-1; no firm D call. Germline CDR1 SQVTM, CDR2 ANQGSEA. The CDR3 runs 13 residues. Trimming took 4 bases from V and 4 from J, leaving 13 bases between them. As DNA, the CDR3 is TGCAGCGTTGGTTCCGGGAGGACCACTGAAGCTTTCTTT. Amino acids: CSVGSGRTTEAFF.

This clonotype showed up many times. CDR3 nucleotide sequence: TGTGCCAGCAGCGTAGAGGCAGGGAGGTGGAGAGAGACCCAGTACTTC. It specifies CASSVEAGRWRETQYF. J is TRBJ2-5 and V is TRBV9, with TRBD2 as a possible D gene (6 bases). The CDR3 loop spans 16 amino acids. Germline assignment: CDR1 SGDLS and CDR2 YYNGEE. V was clipped by 0 bases and J by 4 bases, with 16 bases between them.

This clonotype occurred many times. V and J are TRBV7-9 and TRBJ1-4; 7 bases line up with TRBD1. The V gene's germline CDR1 is SEHNR and CDR2 FQNEAQ (reference sequence). The CDR3 covers 15 residues. The trim removed 3 bases at V and 5 bases at J, leaving 6 bases unmatched. CDR3 DNA sequence: TGTGCCAGCAGCTTCGAGACAGGGAGGAATGAAAAACTGTTTTTT. It yields the protein CASSFETGRNEKLFF.

In this sample, this clonotype turned up a few times. The chain uses TRBV10-1 and TRBJ2-7, with 8 bases fitting TRBD1. V gave up 2 bases and J gave up 3 bases; unmatched junction bases: 6. Germline V lookup: CDR1 WNHNN, CDR2 SYGVQD (reference sequence). This CDR3 region has 15 residues. As DNA, the CDR3 is TGCGCCAGCAGTGAGGGCCACGGACAGGGCTACGAGCAGTACTTC. Amino acids: CASSEGHGQGYEQYF.

V usage is TRBV7-6 and J usage is TRBJ2-6; the D is unclear. Germline values: CDR1 SGHVS, CDR2 FNYEAQ. The germline V and J ends were trimmed by 5 bases and 4 bases, with 9 bases remaining between them. The CDR3 covers 14 residues. CDR3 bases: TGTGCCAGCAGCGCCAGCCTCGGGGCCAACGTCCTGACTTTC. Translated, it gives CASSASLGANVLTF.

At least ten counts were recorded for this clonotype. The genes are TRBV10-3 and TRBJ1-1; TRBD1 is a possible D gene (5 bases). Germline loops: CDR1 ENHRY, CDR2 SYGVKD. This CDR3 has 17 residues. Trimming removed 4 bases at V and 0 bases at J, with 18 bases between. CDR3 sequence reads: CAISAGGRENMNTEAFF. CDR3 sequence (DNA): TGTGCCATCAGTGCCGGGGGTCGAGAGAATATGAACACTGAAGCTTTCTTT.

The V call is TRBV7-9, the J call TRBJ2-5; the match to TRBD2 covers 16 bases. The CDR3 totals 19 residues. Trimming removed 7 bases from V and 2 bases from J; junction bases left unmatched: 13. Germline CDR1 and CDR2: SEHNR and FQNEAQ (reference sequence). The CDR3 loop reads CASTAALGLAGGLQETQYF. Written as DNA, the CDR3 is TGTGCCAGCACCGCCGCCTTGGGACTAGCGGGAGGGTTGCAAGAGACCCAGTACTTC. The variable domain in full, with the rest retrieved from reference TRBV7-9 and TRBJ2-5, is DTGVSQNPRHKITKRGQNVTFRCDPISEHNRLYWYRQTLGQGPEFLTYFQNEAQLEKSRLLSDRFSAERPKGSFSTLEIQRTEQGDSAMYLCASTAALGLAGGLQETQYFGPGTRLLVL.

The rearrangement uses TRBV11-2 and TRBJ1-6; TRBD1 matches at 10 bases. Germline trimming cut 7 bases from V and 11 bases from J; bases unmatched to any gene: 5. The CDR3 is 13 amino acids. Germline CDR1 SGHAT, CDR2 FQNNGV. The CDR3 protein is CASKSGQGTPLHF. The DNA for the CDR3 is TGTGCCAGCAAGTCGGGACAGGGGACACCCCTCCACTTT.

The rearrangement links TRBV20-1 to TRBJ1-5, with TRBD1 as a possible D gene (6 bases). This CDR3 contains 18 residues. Germline loops: CDR1 DFQATT, CDR2 SNEGSKA (reference sequence). V lost 6 bases to trimming and J lost 0 bases, with 24 bases between them. The CDR3, as DNA: TGCAGTGCCACCACTCGCACGGGGGGGCCGGGTAGCAATCAGCCCCAGCATTTT. Translation: CSATTRTGGPGSNQPQHF.

V is TRBV20-1 and J is TRBJ1-4; D is unclear. This CDR3 contains 14 residues. V dropped 1 base and J dropped 4 bases, with 10 bases sitting between them. Germline lookup yields CDR1 DFQATT and CDR2 SNEGSKA (reference sequence). The CDR3 DNA is TGCAGTGCTAGAGTGATTGGGAGTAATGAAAAACTGTTTTTT. Its translation: CSARVIGSNEKLFF.

Many counts were recorded for this clonotype. The genes are TRBV5-1 and TRBJ2-7; D is tentatively TRBD1 or TRBD2 (5 bases each). From germline, CDR1 is SGHRS and CDR2 YFSETQ. V lost 4 bases and J 1 base, leaving 12 bases between the germline ends. The CDR3 runs to 14 residues. The CDR3 sequence: CASSPPGRSYEQYF. CDR3 coding DNA: TGCGCCAGCAGCCCGCCGGGACGGTCCTACGAGCAGTACTTC.

This clonotype was observed many times. V and J are TRBV7-8 and TRBJ1-1; tentatively, D is TRBD1 (5 bases). Germline CDR1 is SGHVS and CDR2 is FQNEAQ. The CDR3 has 13 residues. V lost 3 bases and J lost 5, with 10 bases in between. CDR3 amino acids: CASSFEGRTEAFF. CDR3 in DNA: TGTGCCAGCAGCTTTGAGGGGCGAACTGAAGCTTTCTTT.

This clonotype was detected many times. The chain combines TRBV2 with TRBJ2-7; 8 bases are shared with TRBD1. The CDR3 is made up of 16 amino acids. The V and J ends lost 0 bases and 1 base, in that order; junction bases with no gene match: 5. CDR1 SNHLY and CDR2 FYNNEI come from the germline V gene. CDR3 sequence (DNA): TGTGCCAGCAGTGAAGCTGGGCGGGACAGGTCCTACGAGCAGTACTTC. Translation gives CASSEAGRDRSYEQYF.

At least ten counts were recorded for this clonotype. This chain links TRBV28 with TRBJ2-5; 13 bases match TRBD2. The trim removed 5 bases at V and 1 base at J, leaving 1 base unmatched. The CDR3 extends over 15 amino acids. Germline V gives CDR1 MDHEN, CDR2 SYDVKM. In nucleotides, the CDR3 is TGTGCCAGCAGTGGACTAGCGGGGGCCCAAGAGACCCAGTACTTC. Amino acid sequence: CASSGLAGAQETQYF.

This clonotype was found many times. The chain joins TRBV7-9 to TRBJ2-7, with 13 bases that match TRBD2. V lost 5 bases to trimming and J lost 7 bases; unmatched junction nucleotides: 8. CDR1 is SEHNR, CDR2 FQNEAQ, per germline (reference sequence). The CDR3 runs 15 residues. CDR3 bases: TGTGCCAGCAGCAGAGCCGGACTAGCGGGAGTTGAGCAGTACTTC. Protein: CASSRAGLAGVEQYF.

This clonotype appeared many times. This sequence joins TRBV10-3 and TRBJ2-2; TRBD1 matches 7 bases. The CDR3 spans 15 residues. The J segment lost 2 bases and the V segment lost 5 bases, leaving 5 bases of the junction unmatched. Germline loops: CDR1 ENHRY, CDR2 SYGVKD. The CDR3 here is CAISYDRENTGELFF. Written as DNA, the CDR3 is TGTGCCATCAGTTATGACAGGGAAAACACCGGGGAGCTGTTTTTT.

This clonotype was picked up many times. This sequence joins TRBV5-1 and TRBJ1-1; D perhaps matches TRBD1 (6 bases). The V and J ends lost 3 bases and 11 bases respectively, with 17 bases between them. The CDR3 consists of 13 residues. Germline V gene data show CDR1 as SGHRS and CDR2 as YFSETQ. CDR3 region: CASSSTGHPPAFF. CDR3 coding DNA: TGCGCCAGCAGCTCGACAGGCCACCCCCCCGCTTTCTTT. The variable domain in full, with the rest retrieved from reference TRBV5-1 and TRBJ1-1, is KAGVTQTPRYLIKTRGQQVTLSCSPISGHRSVSWYQQTPGQGLQFLFEYFSETQRNKGNFPGRFSGRQFSNSRSEMNVSTLELGDSALYLCASSSTGHPPAFFGQGTRLTVV.

The chain links TRBV20-1 to TRBJ1-3; 9 positions match TRBD1. Germline CDR1 reads DFQATT; CDR2 reads SNEGSKA (reference sequence). CDR3 size: 15 residues. With V trimmed by 6 bases and J by 3 bases, 9 bases remained unmatched. CDR3 in amino acids: CSAENTGGSGNTIYF. CDR3 coding DNA: TGCAGTGCAGAGAATACAGGGGGCAGTGGAAACACCATATATTTT.

Worth noting for this clonotype: One base away lies a much larger clone, so this may be a sequencing read error. CDR3 loop: CAGSDGFSYEQYF. The DNA for the CDR3 is TGTGCCGGCAGTGACGGTTTCTCCTACGAGCAGTACTTC. The chain couples TRBV2 to TRBJ2-7; D unresolved. The CDR3 has 13 amino acids. The germline CDR1 and CDR2 sequences are SNHLY and FYNNEI.